The T cell receptor beta chain under discussion was sequenced for a study of CD8 T cells in ankylosing spondylitis. The CDR3 totals 17 residues. Study results and caveats: Within peripheral blood, clones linked to disease were CD8+ and relatively rare. Ankylosing spondylitis blood appeared to be characterized by a TCR beta motif of under 10 highly homologous variants.

Each TCR beta library was made by quantitative 5'-RACE that incorporated molecular barcodes. Via MiXCR, TCRdb re-called the 5' RACE reads, giving one row per CDR3 protein. The sample has about 100,000 distinct CDR3 sequences, about 24% seen once; the top ten hold approximately 13%. Details on this clonotype: Its specificity is unknown.

The chain carries TRBV21-1 and TRBJ2-1. TRBV21-1 is a documented pseudogene. The receptor was isolated from a male donor with ankylosing spondylitis. The sequencing input was synovial fluid, either unsorted or a sorted T cell fraction (not recorded which). The CDR3 is CASSLISREDPYNEQFF. CDR3 DNA sequence: TGTGCCAGCAGCTTAATAAGCCGAGAGGACCCCTACAATGAGCAGTTCTTC.